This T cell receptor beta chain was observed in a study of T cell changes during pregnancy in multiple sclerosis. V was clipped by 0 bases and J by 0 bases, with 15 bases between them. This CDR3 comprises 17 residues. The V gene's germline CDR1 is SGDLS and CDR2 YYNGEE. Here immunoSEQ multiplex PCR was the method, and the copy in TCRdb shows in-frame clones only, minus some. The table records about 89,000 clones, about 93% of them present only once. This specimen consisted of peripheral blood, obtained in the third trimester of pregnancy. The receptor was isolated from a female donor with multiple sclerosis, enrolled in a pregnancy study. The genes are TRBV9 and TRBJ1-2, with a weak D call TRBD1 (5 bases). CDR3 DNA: TGTGCCAGCAGCGTAGGAGTGAAGGGGAGGTCTAACTATGGCTACACCTTC. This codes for CASSVGVKGRSNYGYTF. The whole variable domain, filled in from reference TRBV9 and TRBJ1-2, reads DSGVTQTPKHLITATGQRVTLRCSPRSGDLSVYWYQQSLDQGLQFLIQYYNGEERAKGNILERFSAQQFPDLHSELNLSSLELGDSALYFCASSVGVKGRSNYGYTFGSGTRLTVV.